The 14 T cell receptor beta chains below come from one sample, sequenced in a study of blood T cell repertoires in COVID-19. TCRdb's table, derived via immunoSEQ multiplex PCR, lists solely in-frame clones and lacks some. Of about 240,000 clones in the sample, 80% to 85% are singletons; the top ten hold 3% to 4%. Sequencing was carried out using peripheral blood. These TCRs come from a woman between 18 and 29 years old with acute or convalescent COVID-19.

This chain joins TRBV6-1 and TRBJ2-3; D is ambiguous. The germline V gene has CDR1 MNHNS and CDR2 SASEGT. Trimming pared 0 bases from V and 3 bases from J, leaving 10 bases between. The CDR3 has 15 residues. The CDR3 DNA reads as TGTGCCAGCAGTGAAGCAGGAAGCGCGACAGATACGCAGTATTTT. Its protein product is CASSEAGSATDTQYF.

The gene calls are TRBV7-6 and TRBJ1-1; no reliable D call. V dropped 1 base and J dropped 2 bases, with 8 bases sitting between them. The CDR3 totals 14 residues. In germline, CDR1 is SGHVS, CDR2 FNYEAQ. CDR3 in amino acids: CASSLEPENTEAFF. DNA of the CDR3: TGTGCCAGCAGCTTAGAACCAGAAAACACTGAAGCTTTCTTT.

The V gene is TRBV21-1, the J gene TRBJ2-2; the listed D gene, TRBD2, was not tested against the DNA. TRBV21-1 is shown as a pseudogene. CDR3 length: 17 residues. CDR3 in DNA: TGTGCCAGCAGCAAAGGCCGGACTAGCGGGAGCACCGGGGAGCTGTTTTTT. It yields the protein CASSKGRTSGSTGELFF.

V usage is TRBV30 and J usage is TRBJ2-2, with D possibly matching TRBD1 (6 bases). In germline, CDR1 is GTSNPN, CDR2 SVGIG (reference sequence). The CDR3 has 15 amino acids. V gave up 3 bases and J gave up 4 bases, with 15 bases separating them. CDR3 DNA: TGTGCCTGGAGCTTCACAGGGTCGGGCACCGGGGAGCTGTTTTTT. Encoded protein: CAWSFTGSGTGELFF.

V and J are TRBV6-5 and TRBJ2-7, with 7 bases fitting TRBD2. The CDR3 is 14 amino acids. J was trimmed by 2 bases and V by 6 bases; bases with no gene match: 7. Germline assignment: CDR1 MNHEY and CDR2 SVGAGI. As DNA, the CDR3 is TGTGCCAGCAGACCACTTGGACTAGCCTACGAGCAGTACTTC. Protein: CASRPLGLAYEQYF.

In its sample, this clone was seen once. The genes are TRBV6-5 and TRBJ2-2, with D perhaps matching TRBD1 (6 bases). The CDR3 has 15 residues. Trimming shortened V by 2 bases and J by 6 bases, and 13 bases separated the two germline ends. Germline CDR1 reads MNHEY; CDR2 reads SVGAGI. DNA for the CDR3: TGTGCCAGCAGTTACCTCAACAGGGTCCCCGGGGAGCTGTTTTTT. It encodes CASSYLNRVPGELFF.

The rearrangement links TRBV11-2 to TRBJ2-7; D not resolved. The germline V gene encodes CDR1 SGHAT and CDR2 FQNNGV. V was cut by 5 bases and J by 6 bases, with 8 bases left in between. CDR3 length equals 11 residues. The CDR3 reads CASSTQVEQYF. For the CDR3, the DNA is TGTGCCAGCAGCACTCAAGTCGAGCAGTACTTC.

V and J are TRBV7-9 and TRBJ2-7; 10 bases fit TRBD1. V lost 1 base and J lost 7; bases outside the gene matches: 4. CDR1 SEHNR and CDR2 FQNEAQ come from the germline V gene (reference sequence). CDR3 length: 14 residues. The CDR3 DNA is TGTGCCAGCAGCTTAGGAGGGACAGGGGAAGAGCAGTACTTC. Amino acid sequence: CASSLGGTGEEQYF.

The rearrangement joins TRBV3-1 (or the pseudogene TRBV3-2) to TRBJ2-6; maybe TRBD1 (7 bases). The CDR3 spans 17 residues. Germline lookup yields CDR1 LGHDT and CDR2 YNNKEL (reference sequence). V lost 4 bases and J lost 2, with 15 bases in between. CDR3 nucleotides: TGTGCCAGCAGCCGAACAGACAGGGAGGCTGGGGCCAACGTCCTGACTTTC. It encodes CASSRTDREAGANVLTF.

The sample holds a few counts of this clone. The chain employs TRBV5-3 and TRBJ1-2; 8 bases map to TRBD1. TRBV5-3 is an ORF for which the function is uncertain. Trimming removed 2 bases from V and 2 bases from J; junction bases left unmatched: 14. This CDR3 is 18 amino acids long. This CDR3 reads CARSLQMLGQAANYGYTF. The CDR3 nucleotides are TGTGCCAGAAGCTTACAAATGCTGGGACAGGCTGCAAACTATGGCTACACCTTC.

This sequence joins TRBV5-5 and TRBJ1-5; D is perhaps TRBD1 (5 bases). V dropped 3 bases and J dropped 9 bases, with 25 bases sitting between them. The CDR3 runs 17 residues. CDR1 SGHKS and CDR2 YYEKEE come from the germline V gene (reference sequence). CDR3 protein: CASSSEVVRAAVVPQHF. The CDR3 DNA reads as TGTGCCAGCAGCTCAGAGGTAGTCAGGGCCGCTGTGGTGCCCCAGCATTTT.

The chain carries TRBV5-1 and TRBJ2-2; maybe TRBD1 (6 bases). Trimming removed 4 bases from V and 7 bases from J, with 20 bases in between. The CDR3 sequence is 16 residues long. From germline, CDR1 is SGHRS and CDR2 YFSETQ. CDR3 coding DNA: TGCGCCAGCAGCCCTCTGACTAACAGGGTAGGCGGGGAGCTGTTTTTT. It codes for CASSPLTNRVGGELFF.

The chain employs TRBV11-2 and TRBJ2-6, with a tentative D call TRBD1 (5 bases). This CDR3 is built from 16 residues. V lost 1 base, J lost 2 bases, and 9 bases lay in between. Germline V gives CDR1 SGHAT, CDR2 FQNNGV. The CDR3 DNA reads as TGTGCCAGCAGCTTAGTTGCCAGGGCTGGGGCCAACGTCCTGACTTTC. This translates into CASSLVARAGANVLTF. Filled out from reference TRBV11-2 and TRBJ2-6, the complete variable domain reads EAGVAQSPRYKIIEKRQSVAFWCNPISGHATLYWYQQILGQGPKLLIQFQNNGVVDDSQLPKDRFSAERLKGVDSTLKIQPAKLEDSAVYLCASSLVARAGANVLTFGAGSRLTVL.

This chain uses TRBV20-1 with TRBJ2-1; D perhaps matches TRBD2 (5 bases). Trimming shortened V by 0 bases and J by 9 bases, and 6 bases separated the two germline ends. The CDR3 sequence is 11 residues long. Germline V gene data show CDR1 as DFQATT and CDR2 as SNEGSKA (reference sequence). The CDR3 coding sequence is TGCAGTGCTAGAGATCGGGGTGAGCAGTTCTTC. It yields the protein CSARDRGEQFF.